This TCR beta chain was profiled in a study of patients and donors after allogeneic stem cell transplantation. This CDR3 is built from 17 residues. Germline CDR1 and CDR2: SGHKS and YYEKEE (reference sequence). The ends were cut back, 3 bases at V and 6 bases at J, with 22 bases in the middle. TCRdb analysed the RT-PCR reads with MiXCR anew, one entry per CDR3 protein. Among 190,000 or so distinct CDR3 sequences listed, less than 45% were seen once. The sequencing sample was made of blood, either unsorted or a sorted T cell fraction (not recorded which). This sequence originates from a human donor who was either an allogeneic HSCT recipient or a stem cell or donor lymphocyte infusion donor (not recorded which). It is not recorded whose cells these are; they may come from a transplant donor. The chain employs TRBV5-5 and TRBJ2-4; D not certain. The CDR3 sequence is CASSSAQLLPEGNIQYF. The CDR3, as DNA: TGTGCCAGCAGCTCCGCACAACTACTTCCCGAAGGAAACATTCAGTACTTC.